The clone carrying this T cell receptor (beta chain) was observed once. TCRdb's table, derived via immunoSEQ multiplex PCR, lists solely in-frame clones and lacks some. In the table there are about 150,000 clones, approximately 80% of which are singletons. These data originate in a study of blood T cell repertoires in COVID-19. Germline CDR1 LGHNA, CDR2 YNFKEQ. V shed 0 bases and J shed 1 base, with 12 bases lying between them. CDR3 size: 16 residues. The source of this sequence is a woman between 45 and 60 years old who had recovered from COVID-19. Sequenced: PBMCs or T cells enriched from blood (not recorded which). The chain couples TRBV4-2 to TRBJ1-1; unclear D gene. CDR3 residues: CASSQDTGYGNTEAFF. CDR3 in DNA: TGTGCCAGCAGCCAAGATACGGGTTACGGGAACACTGAAGCTTTCTTT.